A single sample is the source of the 27 T cell receptor beta chains below, sequenced in a study of blood T cell repertoires in COVID-19. The method was immunoSEQ multiplex PCR; TCRdb's version includes in-frame clones alone and lacks a portion of them. The sample lists over 100,000 clones; 84% were seen once. The sequenced material came from peripheral blood. The source is a woman aged 80 or older with active or convalescent COVID-19.

The chain uses TRBV5-1 and TRBJ2-7; TRBD1 is a possible D gene (6 bases). There are 11 residues in the CDR3. V lost 5 bases, J lost 10 bases, and 13 bases lay in between. Germline CDR1 is SGHRS and CDR2 is YFSETQ. For the CDR3, the DNA is TGCGCCAGCAGAGGTCAGGGGCAACAGTACTTC. This gives the protein CASRGQGQQYF.

V usage is TRBV19 and J usage is TRBJ1-2; 9 bases are shared with TRBD1. In germline, CDR1 is LNHDA, CDR2 SQIVND (reference sequence). The CDR3 is made up of 17 amino acids. The V and J ends lost 2 bases and 0 bases, in that order; junction bases with no gene match: 7. The CDR3 here is CASSIRGTGLTNYGYTF. CDR3 sequence (DNA): TGTGCCAGTAGTATACGAGGGACAGGGCTGACTAACTATGGCTACACCTTC.

The chain combines TRBV7-2 with TRBJ2-5; a weak D match, TRBD1 (5 bases). CDR3 size: 12 residues. Germline V lookup: CDR1 SGHTA, CDR2 FQGNSA. Trimming cost V 5 bases and J 5 bases, with 9 bases left between them. CDR3 coding DNA: TGTGCCAGCAGCCCGGACACGGAGACCCAGTACTTC. It yields the protein CASSPDTETQYF.

This chain joins TRBV28 and TRBJ1-5, with TRBD1 as a possible D gene (5 bases). CDR1 is MDHEN, CDR2 SYDVKM, per germline. The CDR3 consists of 14 residues. Trimming took 3 bases from V and 4 from J, leaving 10 bases between them. The CDR3 DNA is TGTGCCAGCAGTTTTGGGGGGGATAATCAGCCCCAGCATTTT. It encodes CASSFGGDNQPQHF.

This clone occurred once. The gene calls are TRBV10-3 and TRBJ1-5, with a possible D match to TRBD1 (5 bases). With 3 bases removed from V and 3 bases from J, the gap between germline ends came to 9 bases. Germline V lookup: CDR1 ENHRY, CDR2 SYGVKD. The CDR3 extends over 14 amino acids. The CDR3 sequence: CAISEKGINQPQHF. The CDR3 DNA is TGTGCCATCAGTGAAAAGGGGATCAATCAGCCCCAGCATTTT.

The CDR3 nucleotides read TGTGCCAGCAGCTTAAATTCAGTTAGCAATCAGCCCCAGCATTTT. Its protein is CASSLNSVSNQPQHF. The V and J genes are TRBV7-9 and TRBJ1-5; no clear D gene. Germline V gives CDR1 SEHNR, CDR2 FQNEAQ (reference sequence). CDR3 length: 15 amino acids. The V and J ends lost 2 bases and 0 bases respectively, with 8 bases between them.

V and J are TRBV7-3 and TRBJ2-1; TRBD2 aligns across 8 bases. The germline gives CDR1 SGHTA, CDR2 FQGTGA. The length of the CDR3 is 14 residues. J gave up 7 bases and V 4 bases, and 6 bases lay outside the gene matches. As DNA, the CDR3 is TGTGCCAGCAGCTCAGGACTAGCATGGAATGAGCAGTTCTTC. Translated: CASSSGLAWNEQFF. Complete variable domain (other parts from reference TRBV7-3 and TRBJ2-1): GAGVSQTPSNKVTEKGKYVELRCDPISGHTALYWYRQSLGQGPEFLIYFQGTGAADDSGLPNDRFFAVRPEGSVSTLKIQRTERGDSAVYLCASSSGLAWNEQFFGPGTRLTVL.

This clone was observed once. The rearrangement joins TRBV5-1 to TRBJ1-2, with 7 bases that match TRBD1. Trimming removed 2 bases from V and 7 bases from J; junction bases left unmatched: 11. The CDR3 contains 15 residues. The germline gives CDR1 SGHRS, CDR2 YFSETQ. CDR3 loop: CASSFGAEGAAGYTF. The CDR3 DNA is TGCGCCAGCAGCTTCGGTGCAGAGGGGGCGGCTGGCTACACCTTC.

The gene calls are TRBV7-9 and TRBJ2-7; 14 bases fit TRBD2. This CDR3 is 18 amino acids long. The germline CDR1 and CDR2 sequences are SEHNR and FQNEAQ (reference sequence). Trimming removed 2 bases from V and 5 bases from J; junction bases left unmatched: 11. CDR3 DNA: TGTGCCAGCAGCTTACCCCCCAGACTAGCGGGAGGGCGGAACGAGCAGTACTTC. Protein sequence: CASSLPPRLAGGRNEQYF.

The V and J genes are TRBV28 and TRBJ1-5; weak D call: TRBD1 (6 bases). CDR1 and CDR2 from the germline V gene are MDHEN and SYDVKM. V was clipped by 10 bases and J by 0 bases, with 19 bases between them. The CDR3 totals 16 residues. The CDR3 coding sequence is TGTGCCACCTGGGGGCCAGGAGGAAATAGCAATCAGCCCCAGCATTTT. Residues: CATWGPGGNSNQPQHF.

V is TRBV28 and J is TRBJ2-5; TRBD2 aligns across 10 bases. The CDR3 consists of 15 residues. CDR1 and CDR2 from the germline V gene are MDHEN and SYDVKM. V trimming: 6 bases; J trimming: 1 base; junction bases outside the gene matches: 5. CDR3 sequence: CASSPSGGPQETQYF. The CDR3 region has the DNA TGTGCCAGCAGCCCTAGCGGGGGACCCCAAGAGACCCAGTACTTC.

The chain couples TRBV9 to TRBJ2-3; the match to TRBD2 covers 8 bases. CDR3 length: 14 residues. Germline assignment: CDR1 SGDLS and CDR2 YYNGEE. V lost 4 bases to trimming and J lost 11 bases; unmatched junction nucleotides: 12. The CDR3 sequence is CASSSRREGQGQYF. CDR3 nucleotide sequence: TGTGCCAGCAGCTCCCGACGGGAGGGCCAGGGGCAGTATTTT.

J is TRBJ1-5 and V is TRBV4-2; possibly TRBD1 for D (5 bases). Looked up from germline, CDR1 is LGHNA and CDR2 is YNFKEQ. V lost 0 bases to trimming and J lost 3 bases, with 9 bases between them. The CDR3 is 15 residues long. CDR3 sequence: CASSQEGLVNQPQHF. DNA of the CDR3: TGTGCCAGCAGCCAAGAGGGACTGGTCAATCAGCCCCAGCATTTT.

This clone was detected a few times. The chain couples TRBV5-1 to TRBJ1-2; TRBD1 aligns across 8 bases. CDR3 size: 16 residues. V was pared by 4 bases and J by 2 bases, with 10 bases of the junction left unmatched. CDR1 is SGHRS and CDR2 is YFSETQ in the germline V gene. In nucleotides, the CDR3 is TGCGCCAGCAGCCGACCCACAGGGGGAGGCAACTATGGCTACACCTTC. It translates to CASSRPTGGGNYGYTF.

The V call is TRBV7-3, the J call TRBJ1-1, with TRBD1 as a possible D gene (5 bases). CDR1 and CDR2 from the germline V gene are SGHTA and FQGTGA. Trimming left V 2 bases short and J 8 bases short, with 12 bases between. The CDR3 has 13 amino acids. CDR3 nucleotides: TGTGCCAGCAGCTTAGGGGGGACGGTAGAAGCTTTCTTT. It encodes CASSLGGTVEAFF.

V is TRBV5-7 and J is TRBJ1-1; no clear D gene. TRBV5-7 is an open reading frame, and its role is uncertain. CDR3 size: 13 residues. V shed 4 bases and J shed 0 bases, with 7 bases lying between them. Here the CDR3 reads CASSHELNTEAFF. CDR3 nucleotides: TGTGCCAGCAGCCACGAGCTGAACACTGAAGCTTTCTTT.

This chain connects TRBV6-5 to TRBJ2-1; 10 bases agree with TRBD2. Germline V gives CDR1 MNHEY, CDR2 SVGAGI. The CDR3 contains 15 residues. V lost 4 bases to trimming and J lost 6 bases; unmatched junction nucleotides: 6. The CDR3 protein is CASSSSGGASNEQFF. In DNA, the CDR3 is TGTGCCAGCAGTTCAAGCGGGGGGGCGTCCAATGAGCAGTTCTTC.

The chain combines TRBV5-1 with TRBJ2-5; TRBD1 aligns across 7 bases. Trimming at V came to 4 bases and at J to 5 bases, leaving 5 bases not matched to a gene. Germline CDR1 and CDR2: SGHRS and YFSETQ. This CDR3 contains 13 residues. The CDR3 bases are TGCGCCAGCAGCCCAACAGGGGTCGAGACCCAGTACTTC. Amino acid sequence: CASSPTGVETQYF.

This clone is a singleton in its sample. V gene TRBV5-1 combines with J gene TRBJ2-5; 16 nucleotides align to TRBD2. The CDR3 covers 17 residues. The V segment lost 3 bases and the J segment 7 bases; nucleotides outside the gene matches: 9. Germline CDR1 and CDR2: SGHRS and YFSETQ. The CDR3 bases are TGCGCCAGCAGCTATTCCGGGACTAGCGGGAGGGCCGGGACCCAGTACTTC. Its translation is CASSYSGTSGRAGTQYF.

The chain joins TRBV25-1 to TRBJ1-2; tentatively, D is TRBD1 (5 bases). The CDR3 is 13 amino acids. Trimming shortened V by 4 bases and J by 6 bases, and 12 bases separated the two germline ends. CDR1 is MGHDK and CDR2 is SYGVNS in the germline V gene. The CDR3 DNA is TGTGCCAGCAGTGCAGGGATTTTCCATGGCTACACCTTC. Its translation: CASSAGIFHGYTF.

In this sample, this clone turned up a few times. The chain uses TRBV7-9 and TRBJ1-5, with D possibly TRBD1 on 5 matching bases. Trimming removed 1 base at V and 3 bases at J, with 10 bases between. The CDR3 length is 15 residues. Germline V gene sequence: CDR1 SEHNR, CDR2 FQNEAQ (reference sequence). CDR3 in DNA: TGTGCCAGCAGCTTAGGTCCAGGGTTCAATCAGCCCCAGCATTTT. The encoded protein is CASSLGPGFNQPQHF.

This chain uses TRBV21-1 with TRBJ2-7; the table's D gene call, TRBD2, was not cross checked with the DNA. TRBV21-1 is termed a pseudogene. This CDR3 spans 13 amino acids. The CDR3 reads CASSIGTTYEQYF. CDR3 nucleotide sequence: TGTGCCAGCAGCATAGGGACTACCTACGAGCAGTACTTC.

There are a few counts of this clone. The chain couples TRBV4-2 to TRBJ1-3; 7 bases are shared with TRBD1. The trim removed 4 bases at V and 0 bases at J, leaving 6 bases unmatched. Germline lookup yields CDR1 LGHNA and CDR2 YNFKEQ. The CDR3 runs 16 residues. Written as DNA, the CDR3 is TGTGCCAGCAGCCGCCGACAGGGCTTCTCTGGAAACACCATATATTTT. Encoded protein: CASSRRQGFSGNTIYF.

The chain uses TRBV20-1 and TRBJ2-7, with D uncertain. Trimming stripped 3 bases from V and 7 bases from J, with 10 bases between. Germline loops: CDR1 DFQATT, CDR2 SNEGSKA (reference sequence). The CDR3 is 11 residues long. CDR3 bases: TGCAGTGCTAGTCCCCCCGGGGAGCAGTACTTC. This translates into CSASPPGEQYF.

The chain has TRBV28 and TRBJ2-7, with D possibly TRBD1 on 7 matching bases. CDR3 length: 16 residues. Germline V gives CDR1 MDHEN, CDR2 SYDVKM. V lost 6 bases to trimming and J lost 7 bases, with 25 bases between them. The CDR3 coding sequence is TGTGCCAGCAGGCTTAGTTTCAGACAGGGACTCTCAGAGCAGTACTTC. Translated: CASRLSFRQGLSEQYF.

The chain has TRBV15 and TRBJ2-1; TRBD2 aligns across 7 bases. Germline-derived CDR1 and CDR2 are LNHNV and YYDKDF (reference sequence). V shed 0 bases and J 12 bases; nucleotides not matched to a gene: 11. This CDR3 region has 15 residues. CDR3 nucleotide sequence: TGTGCCACCAGCAGAGATTCGAAGGCCCTAGCGGTGCAGTTCTTC. It is translated as CATSRDSKALAVQFF. Drawing the rest from reference TRBV15 and TRBJ2-1, the complete variable domain is DAMVIQNPRYQVTQFGKPVTLSCSQTLNHNVMYWYQQKSSQAPKLLFHYYDKDFNNEADTPDNFQSRRPNTSFCFLDIRSPGLGDTAMYLCATSRDSKALAVQFFGPGTRLTVL.

There are many counts of this clone. V and J are TRBV9 and TRBJ1-4; 8 nucleotides line up with TRBD1. J was trimmed by 5 bases and V by 4 bases; bases with no gene match: 7. This CDR3 contains 15 residues. Germline V gives CDR1 SGDLS, CDR2 YYNGEE. The CDR3 here is CASSYQGAGNEKLFF. CDR3 bases: TGTGCCAGCAGCTACCAGGGGGCAGGGAATGAAAAACTGTTTTTT.